The source of this T cell receptor (beta chain) is a study of cytomegalovirus exposure and HLA in healthy donors. Whole-study results and caveats: The tendency of first-cohort TCR clusters to co-occur in the 120 or so validation repertoires emerged from a later analysis. Cytomegalovirus-associated TCR beta chains were listed, numbering 164.

This CDR3 spans 14 amino acids. Germline V gives CDR1 SNHLY, CDR2 FYNNEI. V was pared by 1 base and J by 0 bases, with 5 bases between. Here immunoSEQ multiplex PCR was the method, and the copy in TCRdb shows in-frame clones only, minus some. The sample gives fewer than 250,000 clones, approximately 87% of which show up once; 2% to 3% is in the top ten. A note on this clone: Antigen: not known.

The chain employs TRBV2 and TRBJ2-3; no clear D. Sequencing was performed on PBMCs. This TCR came from a man aged 18 to 30 in good health and CMV-seronegative. CDR3 DNA: TGTGCCAGCAGTGAAGGGCTCAGCACAGATACGCAGTATTTT. This translates into CASSEGLSTDTQYF.